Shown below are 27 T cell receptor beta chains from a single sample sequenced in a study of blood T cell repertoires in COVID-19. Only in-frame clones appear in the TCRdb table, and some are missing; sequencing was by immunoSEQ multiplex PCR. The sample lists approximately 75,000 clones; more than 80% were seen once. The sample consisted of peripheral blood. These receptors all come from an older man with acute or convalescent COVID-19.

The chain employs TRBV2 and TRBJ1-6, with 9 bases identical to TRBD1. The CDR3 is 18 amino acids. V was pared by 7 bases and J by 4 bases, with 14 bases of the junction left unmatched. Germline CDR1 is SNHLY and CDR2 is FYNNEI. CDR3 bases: TGTGCCAGCAATGCGATTGGGGGACAGGGTGGATATAATTCACCCCTCCACTTT. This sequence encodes CASNAIGGQGGYNSPLHF.

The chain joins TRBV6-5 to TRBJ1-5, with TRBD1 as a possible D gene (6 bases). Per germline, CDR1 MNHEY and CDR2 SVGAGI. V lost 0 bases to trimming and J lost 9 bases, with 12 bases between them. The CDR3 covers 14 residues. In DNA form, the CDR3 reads TGTGCCAGCAGTTACTCTACAGGGATATCGCCCCAGCATTTT. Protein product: CASSYSTGISPQHF.

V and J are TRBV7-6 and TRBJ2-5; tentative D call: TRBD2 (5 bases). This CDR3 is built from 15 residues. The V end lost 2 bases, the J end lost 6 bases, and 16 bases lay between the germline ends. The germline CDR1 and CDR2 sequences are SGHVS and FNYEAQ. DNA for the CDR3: TGTGCCAGCAGCTTAAATCGGGATAGTGGAAAGACCCAGTACTTC. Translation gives CASSLNRDSGKTQYF.

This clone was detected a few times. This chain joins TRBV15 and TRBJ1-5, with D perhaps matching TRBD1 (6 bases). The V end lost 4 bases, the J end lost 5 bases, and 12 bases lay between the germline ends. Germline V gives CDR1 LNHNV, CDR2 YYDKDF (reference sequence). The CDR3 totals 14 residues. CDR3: CATSTKGQYQPQHF. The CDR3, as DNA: TGTGCCACCAGCACCAAGGGACAATATCAGCCCCAGCATTTT.

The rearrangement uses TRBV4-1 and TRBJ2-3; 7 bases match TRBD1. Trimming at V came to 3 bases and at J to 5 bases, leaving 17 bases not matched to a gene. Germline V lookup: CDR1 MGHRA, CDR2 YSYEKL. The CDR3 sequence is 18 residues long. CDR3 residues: CASSQPRLKRGRKDTQYF. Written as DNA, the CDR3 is TGCGCCAGCAGCCAGCCAAGGCTCAAGAGGGGGCGAAAAGATACGCAGTATTTT.

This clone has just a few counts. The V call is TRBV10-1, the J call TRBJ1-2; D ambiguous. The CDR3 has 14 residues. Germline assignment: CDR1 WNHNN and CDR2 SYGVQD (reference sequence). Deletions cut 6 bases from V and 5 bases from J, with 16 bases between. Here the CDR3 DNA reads TGCGCCAGCAGGAAAGGAGGGAGAGATTATGGCTACACCTTC. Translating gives CASRKGGRDYGYTF.

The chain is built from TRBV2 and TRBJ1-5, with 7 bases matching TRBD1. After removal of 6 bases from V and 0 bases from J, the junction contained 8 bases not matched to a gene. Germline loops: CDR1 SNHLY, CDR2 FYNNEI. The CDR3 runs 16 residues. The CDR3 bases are TGTGCCAGCAGCCGGGACAGTGCTTATAGCAATCAGCCCCAGCATTTT. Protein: CASSRDSAYSNQPQHF.

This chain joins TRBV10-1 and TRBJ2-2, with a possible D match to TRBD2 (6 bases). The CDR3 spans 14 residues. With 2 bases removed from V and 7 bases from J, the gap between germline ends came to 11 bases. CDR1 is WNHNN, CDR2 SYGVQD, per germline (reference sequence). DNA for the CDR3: TGCGCCAGCAGTGAGCCCGCCGGGGGCGGGGAGCTGTTTTTT. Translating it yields CASSEPAGGGELFF.

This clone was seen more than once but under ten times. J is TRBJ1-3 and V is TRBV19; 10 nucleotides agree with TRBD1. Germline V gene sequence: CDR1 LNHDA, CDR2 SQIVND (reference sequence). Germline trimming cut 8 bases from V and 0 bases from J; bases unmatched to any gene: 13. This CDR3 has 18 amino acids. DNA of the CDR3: TGTGCCAGTCTTCCGGGACAGGGGTCTTGGTTCTCTGGAAACACCATATATTTT. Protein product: CASLPGQGSWFSGNTIYF.

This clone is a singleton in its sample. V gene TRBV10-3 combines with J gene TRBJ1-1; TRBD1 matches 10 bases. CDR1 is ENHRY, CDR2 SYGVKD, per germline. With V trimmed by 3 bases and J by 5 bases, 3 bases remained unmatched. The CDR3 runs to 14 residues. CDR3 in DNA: TGTGCCATCAGTGAACGGACAGGGGGAACTGAAGCTTTCTTT. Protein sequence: CAISERTGGTEAFF.

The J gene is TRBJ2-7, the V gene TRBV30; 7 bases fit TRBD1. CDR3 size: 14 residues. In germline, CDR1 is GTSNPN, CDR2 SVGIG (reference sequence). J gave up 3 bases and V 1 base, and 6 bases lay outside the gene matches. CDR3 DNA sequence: TGTGCCTGGAGTGAAGCAGGGGGATACTACGAGCAGTACTTC. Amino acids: CAWSEAGGYYEQYF.

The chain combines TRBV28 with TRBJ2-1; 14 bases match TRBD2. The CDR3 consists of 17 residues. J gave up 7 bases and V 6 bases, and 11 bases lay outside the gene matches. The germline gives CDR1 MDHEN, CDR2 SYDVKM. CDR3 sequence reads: CASRTTSGGGKVNEQFF. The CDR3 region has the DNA TGTGCCAGCAGGACGACTAGCGGGGGGGGTAAAGTGAATGAGCAGTTCTTC.

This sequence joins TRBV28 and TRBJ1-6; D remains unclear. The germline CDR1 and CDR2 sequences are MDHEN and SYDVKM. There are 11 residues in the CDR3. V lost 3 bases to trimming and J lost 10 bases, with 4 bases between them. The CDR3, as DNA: TGTGCCAGCAGTTTCCGGTCACCCCTCCACTTT. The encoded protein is CASSFRSPLHF.

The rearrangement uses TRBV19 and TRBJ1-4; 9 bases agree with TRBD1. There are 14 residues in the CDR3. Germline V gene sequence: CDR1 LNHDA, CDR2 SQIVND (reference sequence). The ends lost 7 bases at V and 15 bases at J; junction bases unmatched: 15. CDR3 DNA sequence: TGTGCCAGTACCCAAGGGACAGGGCGATTCAGGATGTTTTTT. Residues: CASTQGTGRFRMFF. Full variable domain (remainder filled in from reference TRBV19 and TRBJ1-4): DGGITQSPKYLFRKEGQNVTLSCEQNLNHDAMYWYRQDPGQGLRLIYYSQIVNDFQKGDIAEGYSVSREKKESFPLTVTSAQKNPTAFYLCASTQGTGRFRMFFGSGTQLSVL.

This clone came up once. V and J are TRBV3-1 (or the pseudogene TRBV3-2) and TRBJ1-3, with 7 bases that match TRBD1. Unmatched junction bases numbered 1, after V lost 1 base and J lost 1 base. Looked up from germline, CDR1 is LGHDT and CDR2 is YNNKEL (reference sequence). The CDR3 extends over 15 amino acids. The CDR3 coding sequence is TGTGCCAGCAGCCAAGCGACAGGGTCTGGAAACACCATATATTTT. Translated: CASSQATGSGNTIYF.

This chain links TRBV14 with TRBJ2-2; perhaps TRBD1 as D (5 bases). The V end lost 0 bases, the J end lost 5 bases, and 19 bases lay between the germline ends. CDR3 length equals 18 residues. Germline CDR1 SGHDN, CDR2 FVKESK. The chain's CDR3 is CASSQEVGLAGWTGELFF. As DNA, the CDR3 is TGTGCCAGCAGCCAAGAAGTGGGCCTGGCAGGGTGGACCGGGGAGCTGTTTTTT. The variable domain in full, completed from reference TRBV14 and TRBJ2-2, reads EAGVTQFPSHSVIEKGQTVTLRCDPISGHDNLYWYRRVMGKEIKFLLHFVKESKQDESGMPNNRFLAERTGGTYSTLKVQPAELEDSGVYFCASSQEVGLAGWTGELFFGEGSRLTVL.

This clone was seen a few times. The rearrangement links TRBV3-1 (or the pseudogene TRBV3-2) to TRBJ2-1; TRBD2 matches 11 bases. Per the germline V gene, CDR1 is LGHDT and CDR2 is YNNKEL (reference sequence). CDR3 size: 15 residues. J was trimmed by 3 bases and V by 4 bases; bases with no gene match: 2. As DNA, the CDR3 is TGTGCCAGCAGCCCCGGGACTAGCGGCTACAATGAGCAGTTCTTC. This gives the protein CASSPGTSGYNEQFF.

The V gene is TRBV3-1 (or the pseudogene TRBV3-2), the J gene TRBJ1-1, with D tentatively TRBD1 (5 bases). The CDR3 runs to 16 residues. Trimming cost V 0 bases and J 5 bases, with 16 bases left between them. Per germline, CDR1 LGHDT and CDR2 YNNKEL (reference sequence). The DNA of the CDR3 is TGTGCCAGCAGCCAAGAGAGCACGGGGGGAGTTACTGAAGCTTTCTTT. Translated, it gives CASSQESTGGVTEAFF.

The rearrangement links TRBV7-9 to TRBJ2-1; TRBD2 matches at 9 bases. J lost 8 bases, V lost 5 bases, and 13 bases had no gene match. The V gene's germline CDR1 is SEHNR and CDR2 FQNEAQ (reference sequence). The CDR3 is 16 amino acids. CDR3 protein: CASSHKRGALVDEQFF. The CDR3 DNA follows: TGTGCCAGCAGCCACAAGCGGGGGGCCTTGGTGGATGAGCAGTTCTTC.

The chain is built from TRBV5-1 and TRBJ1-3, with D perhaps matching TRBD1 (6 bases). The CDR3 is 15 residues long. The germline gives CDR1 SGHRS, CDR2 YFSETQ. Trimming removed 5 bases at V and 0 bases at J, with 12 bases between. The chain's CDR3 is CASSPDRPSGNTIYF. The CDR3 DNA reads TGCGCCAGCAGTCCGGACAGACCCTCTGGAAACACCATATATTTT.

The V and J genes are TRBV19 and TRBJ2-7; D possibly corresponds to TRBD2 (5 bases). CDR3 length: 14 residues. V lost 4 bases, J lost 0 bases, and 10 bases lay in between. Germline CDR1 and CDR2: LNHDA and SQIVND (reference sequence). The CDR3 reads CASSSGLFSYEQYF. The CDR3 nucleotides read TGTGCCAGTAGTAGCGGACTGTTCTCCTACGAGCAGTACTTC.

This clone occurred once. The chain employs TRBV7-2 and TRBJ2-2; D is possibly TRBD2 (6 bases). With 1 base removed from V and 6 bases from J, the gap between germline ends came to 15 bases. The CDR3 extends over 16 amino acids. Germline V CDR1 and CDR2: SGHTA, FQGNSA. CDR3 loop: CASSLVVGGEAGELFF. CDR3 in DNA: TGTGCCAGCAGCTTAGTCGTAGGAGGGGAAGCCGGGGAGCTGTTTTTT. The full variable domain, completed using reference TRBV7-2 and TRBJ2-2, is GAGVSQSPSNKVTEKGKDVELRCDPISGHTALYWYRQSLGQGLEFLIYFQGNSAPDKSGLPSDRFSAERTGGSVSTLTIQRTQQEDSAVYLCASSLVVGGEAGELFFGEGSRLTVL.

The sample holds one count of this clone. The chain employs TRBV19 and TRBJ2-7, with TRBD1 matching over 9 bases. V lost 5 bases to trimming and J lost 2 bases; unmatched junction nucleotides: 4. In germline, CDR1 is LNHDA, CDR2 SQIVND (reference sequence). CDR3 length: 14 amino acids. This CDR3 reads CASSLQGATYEQYF. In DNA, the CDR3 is TGTGCCAGTAGTTTACAGGGGGCCACCTACGAGCAGTACTTC.

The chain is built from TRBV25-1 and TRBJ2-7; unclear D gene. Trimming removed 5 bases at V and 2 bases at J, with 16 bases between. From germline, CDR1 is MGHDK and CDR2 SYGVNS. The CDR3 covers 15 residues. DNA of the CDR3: TGTGCCAGCAGTTCGATACTCTCCTTTACCTACGAGCAGTACTTC. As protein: CASSSILSFTYEQYF.

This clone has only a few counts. CDR3 in amino acids: CASSQDYGYQYF. CDR3 DNA sequence: TGCGCCAGCAGCCAAGACTACGGGTACCAGTACTTC. The chain employs TRBV4-1 and TRBJ2-5; D gene ambiguous. Germline lookup yields CDR1 MGHRA and CDR2 YSYEKL. V was pared by 0 bases and J by 10 bases, with 9 bases between. This CDR3 region has 12 residues.

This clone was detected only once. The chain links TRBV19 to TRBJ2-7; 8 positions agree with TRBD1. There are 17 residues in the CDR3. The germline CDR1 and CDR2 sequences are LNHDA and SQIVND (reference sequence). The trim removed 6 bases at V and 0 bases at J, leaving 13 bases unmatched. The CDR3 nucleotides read TGTGCCAGTAGCACAACAACTTTCAGGGGGCCCTCCTACGAGCAGTACTTC. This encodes CASSTTTFRGPSYEQYF. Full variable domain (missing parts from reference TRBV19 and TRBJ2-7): DGGITQSPKYLFRKEGQNVTLSCEQNLNHDAMYWYRQDPGQGLRLIYYSQIVNDFQKGDIAEGYSVSREKKESFPLTVTSAQKNPTAFYLCASSTTTFRGPSYEQYFGPGTRLTVT.

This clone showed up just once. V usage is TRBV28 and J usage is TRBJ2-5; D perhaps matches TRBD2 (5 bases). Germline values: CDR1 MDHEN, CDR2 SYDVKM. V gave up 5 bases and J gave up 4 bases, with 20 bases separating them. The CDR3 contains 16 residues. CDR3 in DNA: TGTGCCAGCAGTCTACCTAGTGAGGGTAGCTCAGAGACCCAGTACTTC. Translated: CASSLPSEGSSETQYF. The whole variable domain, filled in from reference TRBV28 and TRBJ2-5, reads DVKVTQSSRYLVKRTGEKVFLECVQDMDHENMFWYRQDPGLGLRLIYFSYDVKMKEKGDIPEGYSVSREKKERFSLILESASTNQTSMYLCASSLPSEGSSETQYFGPGTRLLVL.